This TCR beta chain originates from a study of cytomegalovirus exposure and HLA in healthy donors. This CDR3 is built from 16 residues. After removal of 0 bases from V and 5 bases from J, the junction contained 7 bases not matched to a gene. Germline assignment: CDR1 SGHRS and CDR2 YFSETQ. The primer mix had 60 Vbeta and 13 Jbeta primers. Method: immunoSEQ multiplex PCR; TCRdb's copy keeps in-frame clones and lacks some. The sample lists 55,000 to 70,000 clones, 86% occurring once. Sequencing was carried out using PBMCs. V is TRBV5-1 and J is TRBJ2-1; 8 nucleotides match TRBD2. This TCR was recovered from a woman aged 30 to 39 in good health and CMV-seronegative. The CDR3 DNA follows: TGCGCCAGCAGCTTGGGACCTACTAGCGGAGACAATGAGCAGTTCTTC. Protein product: CASSLGPTSGDNEQFF.